A selection of T cell receptor beta chains follows, all from one sample in a study of blood T cell repertoires in COVID-19. The assay was immunoSEQ multiplex PCR, and TCRdb's table has in-frame clones only and misses some. The table has a few hundred thousand clones, roughly nine tenths seen once. Sequencing was carried out using PBMCs or T cells enriched from blood (not recorded which). The receptors were gathered from a woman aged 30 to 39 who had recovered from COVID-19. The CDR3 runs from the conserved cysteine through the conserved F or W. The order of the fields is V gene, D gene, clone size, CDR3 protein. D genes are given only for firm matches. The size entry is marked missing in some rows and otherwise reads once, few, many or a size class.

>TRBV5-1|.|.
CASSLGTAFEQFF
>TRBV10-2|TRBD2|.
CATAVGGITGELFF
>TRBV2|TRBD2|.
CASSGTTDFGEQFF
>TRBV24-1|.|.
CAFGGGNLNTEAFF
>TRBV2|.|.
CASSATQAGDNEQFF
>TRBV2|.|once
CASRRGLASSIDTQYF
>TRBV4-1|.|.
CASSQDSTVGRTISYEQYF
>TRBV9|TRBD2|few
CASSRGNVVGLGQETQYF
>TRBV19|.|.
CASSIPFGSMMHSNQPQHF
>TRBV9|TRBD2|.
CASSVPGLGAGGEQFF
>TRBV9|TRBD2|.
CASRPLSGRGTGELFF
>TRBV5-1|TRBD2|few
CASSPRTSATYEQYF
>TRBV5-4|TRBD2|.
CASSPGLAETQYF
>TRBV4-2|.|.
CASSQGLEYTDTQYF
>TRBV13|.|.
CASSLEPRDPPSEQYF
>TRBV28|.|.
CASSLAQTQYF
>TRBV19|TRBD2|once
CASSTLLAGVYNEQFF
>TRBV7-9|.|.
CASSLVSSYEQYF
>TRBV11-2|TRBD2|.
CASSLSGGAYEQYF
>TRBV5-1|.|.
CASSLKQGTFHEQYF
>TRBV9|.|.
CASSPRYSSYNEQFF
>TRBV4-1|.|once
CASSQDGAAQETQYF
>TRBV5-4|TRBD2|.
CASSLVLAGGGTDTQYF
>TRBV11-2|TRBD1|.
CASSLEGSDRGIYEQYF
>TRBV30|TRBD2|.
CAWNGRDTSYEQYF
>TRBV2|.|.
CATSWESGDQPQHF
>TRBV5-1|.|.
CASSITPNTGELFF
>TRBV7-9|.|.
CASSALVGLNYGYTF
>TRBV27|TRBD2|.
CASSLSGREVVYEQYF
>TRBV6-4|TRBD2|.
CASSAAGESTDTQYF
>TRBV19|TRBD1|few
CASSYDRENTEAFF
>TRBV6-1|TRBD2|.
CASSGRLLAGAQETQYF
>TRBV5-1|.|.
CASRQVAGTDTQYF
>TRBV5-1|.|once
CASSLEGRGNQPQHF
>TRBV4-1|.|few
CASSPLIRGAAGRFF
>TRBV7-9|TRBD1|.
CASSLGRFRDSLPYEQYF
>TRBV9|TRBD2|.
CASSVSGLARTNEQFF
>TRBV29-1|TRBD1|.
CSAGTADGYTF
>TRBV28|.|.
CASNPVGGLGNQPQHF
>TRBV28|.|.
CASSSGTRGWSNQPQHF
>TRBV5-4|.|.
CASSLDPGRGGYTF
>TRBV13|.|.
CASSPLGQGPPGANVLTF
>TRBV7-7|TRBD1|.
CASSLTQGAHNEQFF
>TRBV5-6|.|.
CASSTETRGRYGYTF
>TRBV27|.|.
CASSFIHEQYF
>TRBV3-1/TRBV3-2|TRBD1|once
CASSQVTDRAGGYTF